The 28 T cell receptor beta chains listed next were all sequenced from one sample in a study of T cell repertoires in ileal Crohn's disease. This table comes from immunoSEQ multiplex PCR, and its TCRdb copy is limited to in-frame clones, with some not included. The data hold around 15,000 clones, with roughly 80% observed a single time. Noted time point: inflamed ileum from the surgical specimen. The specimen was ileal tissue. The receptors derive from an adult with Crohn's disease.

This chain joins TRBV5-1 and TRBJ1-3; possibly TRBD1 for D (5 bases). The CDR3 spans 15 residues. Germline values: CDR1 SGHRS, CDR2 YFSETQ. V was clipped by 4 bases and J by 3 bases, with 14 bases between them. CDR3 DNA sequence: TGCGCCAGCAGCGGAGGTCGGGGGTATGGAAACACCATATATTTT. Amino acid sequence: CASSGGRGYGNTIYF. Full variable domain (missing parts from reference TRBV5-1 and TRBJ1-3): KAGVTQTPRYLIKTRGQQVTLSCSPISGHRSVSWYQQTPGQGLQFLFEYFSETQRNKGNFPGRFSGRQFSNSRSEMNVSTLELGDSALYLCASSGGRGYGNTIYFGEGSWLTVV.

In the case of this clone: The sample carries other DNA sequences with the same CDR3. The chain has TRBV30 and TRBJ1-3; D call uncertain. The V gene's germline CDR1 is GTSNPN and CDR2 SVGIG (reference sequence). The CDR3 loop spans 11 amino acids. The ends were cut back, 1 base at V and 4 bases at J, with 2 bases in the middle. CDR3 region: CAWSGGNTIYF. The CDR3 bases are TGTGCCTGGAGTGGGGGAAACACCATATATTTT.

V is TRBV7-8 and J is TRBJ2-5; 12 nucleotides match TRBD2. In germline, CDR1 is SGHVS, CDR2 FQNEAQ. The CDR3 covers 18 residues. V shed 5 bases, J shed 9 bases, and the junction held 19 bases outside the gene matches. Written as DNA, the CDR3 is TGTGCCAGCAGCCAATCACCCCTAGCTAGCGGGGGGGCGAAGGCCCAGTACTTC. Its protein product is CASSQSPLASGGAKAQYF.

The chain recombines TRBV6-1 with TRBJ1-1, with no clear D. The germline gives CDR1 MNHNS, CDR2 SASEGT. Trimming stripped 6 bases from V and 0 bases from J, with 8 bases between. CDR3 length: 13 amino acids. For the CDR3, the DNA is TGTGCCAGCAGGTACGATCTGAACACTGAAGCTTTCTTT. Its protein product is CASRYDLNTEAFF.

V and J are TRBV5-1 and TRBJ2-3; D is unclear. V was trimmed by 0 bases and J by 1 base, leaving 12 bases between them. CDR1 and CDR2 from the germline V gene are SGHRS and YFSETQ. This CDR3 is built from 16 residues. The CDR3 reads CASSLESSARTDTQYF. The CDR3, as DNA: TGCGCCAGCAGCTTGGAATCATCCGCCCGCACAGATACGCAGTATTTT.

This clone was picked up a small number of times. This sequence joins TRBV6-5 and TRBJ1-5; 11 bases fit TRBD1. V lost 6 bases and J lost 6; bases outside the gene matches: 4. The CDR3 is made up of 14 amino acids. From germline, CDR1 is MNHEY and CDR2 SVGAGI. The CDR3 nucleotides are TGTGCCAGCAGCCCCGGGACAGGGGGTCAGCCCCAGCATTTT. Residues: CASSPGTGGQPQHF.

The chain joins TRBV18 to TRBJ1-6, with D uncertain. This CDR3 contains 15 residues. CDR1 KGHSH and CDR2 LQKENI come from the germline V gene. Trimming removed 3 bases from V and 9 bases from J, with 15 bases in between. CDR3 in DNA: TGTGCCAGCTCACCGAGAGCGCAAGATGGTTCACCCCTCCACTTT. Protein sequence: CASSPRAQDGSPLHF.

This clone showed up just once. The chain uses TRBV6-1 and TRBJ1-1; D unclear. The CDR3 is 14 amino acids. Trimming took off 3 bases at V and 4 bases at J, with 12 bases between the two ends. Looked up from germline, CDR1 is MNHNS and CDR2 is SASEGT. CDR3 region: CASSEGREPTEAFF. CDR3 DNA sequence: TGTGCCAGCAGTGAGGGTAGAGAGCCCACTGAAGCTTTCTTT.

CDR3 nucleotide sequence: TGTGCCAGCAGTGGGGGGGCTCTCCAAGAGACCCAGTACTTC. Translated, it gives CASSGGALQETQYF. The chain employs TRBV27 and TRBJ2-5, with D perhaps TRBD2 (7 bases). Deletions cut 5 bases from V and 1 base from J, with 11 bases between. CDR3 size: 14 residues. CDR1 and CDR2 (germline): MNHEY, SMNVEV (reference sequence).

This chain uses TRBV4-1 with TRBJ1-2; the D is unclear. The CDR3 loop spans 13 amino acids. Trimming left V 0 bases short and J 5 bases short, with 7 bases between. Looked up from germline, CDR1 is MGHRA and CDR2 is YSYEKL. CDR3 amino acids: CASSQDRAYGYTF. Here the CDR3 DNA reads TGCGCCAGCAGCCAAGATAGGGCATATGGCTACACCTTC.

This clone is labeled as large. The rearrangement uses TRBV29-1 and TRBJ1-2; 8 nucleotides match TRBD1. J gave up 8 bases and V 3 bases, and 17 bases lay outside the gene matches. Germline values: CDR1 SQVTM, CDR2 ANQGSEA. This CDR3 contains 16 residues. CDR3 sequence reads: CSVEASGGPNGRGYTF. As DNA, the CDR3 is TGCAGCGTTGAGGCCTCAGGGGGCCCCAATGGAAGAGGCTACACCTTC.

The genes are TRBV6-5 and TRBJ1-1; 7 bases are shared with TRBD1. The CDR3 spans 14 residues. Germline-derived CDR1 and CDR2 are MNHEY and SVGAGI. V lost 7 bases and J lost 7; bases outside the gene matches: 12. The CDR3 bases are TGTGCCAGCACCCGACAGGGCCGGCCATTTGAAGCTTTCTTT. Encoded protein: CASTRQGRPFEAFF.

This chain uses TRBV28 with TRBJ2-7, with TRBD2 identical over 7 bases. V dropped 2 bases and J dropped 9; count of bases not matched to a gene: 19. In germline, CDR1 is MDHEN, CDR2 SYDVKM. The CDR3 contains 17 residues. For the CDR3, the DNA is TGTGCCAGCAGTTTACCAAATCGGGGACTAACCAATGCGGGGCAGTACTTC. This encodes CASSLPNRGLTNAGQYF.

As regards this clone: A read error may produce the germline difference seen at one junction end. V gene TRBV7-7 combines with J gene TRBJ1-4; tentative D call: TRBD1 (6 bases). CDR3 length equals 14 residues. Germline CDR1 is SSHAT and CDR2 is FNYEAQ (reference sequence). The CDR3 DNA follows: TGTGCTAGCAGCTTAGGGGGGAGCGATGAAAAACTGTTTTTT. Its translation: CASSLGGSDEKLFF.

This clone has just one count. The rearrangement links TRBV4-1 to TRBJ2-7; D possibly corresponds to TRBD2 (5 bases). Deletions cut 4 bases from V and 4 bases from J, with 17 bases between. Looked up from germline, CDR1 is MGHRA and CDR2 is YSYEKL. CDR3 length: 15 residues. The CDR3 sequence is CASSPILGNPYEQYF. CDR3 nucleotide sequence: TGCGCCAGCAGCCCCATACTAGGGAACCCTTACGAGCAGTACTTC.

The J gene is TRBJ1-2, the V gene TRBV7-2; tentatively, D is TRBD1 (5 bases). The germline gives CDR1 SGHTA, CDR2 FQGNSA. V was shortened by 5 bases and J by 7 bases, with 14 bases between the two germline ends. The CDR3 spans 13 residues. This CDR3 reads CASSAGWNAGYTF. DNA for the CDR3: TGTGCCAGCAGCGCAGGGTGGAATGCTGGCTACACCTTC.

This chain connects TRBV6-5 to TRBJ2-7, with 12 bases matching TRBD2. The CDR3 has 15 amino acids. With 4 bases clipped from V and 2 bases from J, the junction kept 3 bases outside the gene matches. CDR1 MNHEY and CDR2 SVGAGI come from the germline V gene. As DNA, the CDR3 is TGTGCCAGCAGTTCTTGGACTAGCGGGACCTACGAGCAGTACTTC. Its protein is CASSSWTSGTYEQYF.

This chain links TRBV29-1 with TRBJ2-3; D possibly matches TRBD1 or TRBD2 (6 bases each). This CDR3 spans 12 amino acids. Trimming left V 3 bases short and J 8 bases short, with 12 bases between. Per the germline V gene, CDR1 is SQVTM and CDR2 is ANQGSEA. CDR3 region: CSVDEGGLTQYF. DNA of the CDR3: TGCAGCGTTGACGAGGGGGGTCTTACGCAGTATTTT.

The rearrangement joins TRBV5-1 to TRBJ1-1, with D unclear. The CDR3 has 13 amino acids. The germline CDR1 and CDR2 sequences are SGHRS and YFSETQ. V dropped 6 bases and J dropped 11 bases, with 20 bases sitting between them. The CDR3 nucleotides read TGCGCCAGCACCAACGGAGAAGGTAGAGGCGCTTTCTTT. This gives the protein CASTNGEGRGAFF.

The chain links TRBV5-4 to TRBJ1-1; 8 bases align to TRBD1. The junction had 11 bases not matched to a gene; V was cut back by 0 bases and J by 10 bases. There are 15 residues in the CDR3. CDR1 and CDR2 (germline): SGHNT, YYREEE (reference sequence). DNA of the CDR3: TGTGCCAGCAGCTTGGACATAGGGACAGGTTGGGGAGCTTTCTTT. This encodes CASSLDIGTGWGAFF.

The chain couples TRBV7-2 to TRBJ2-6; D remains unclear. The V gene's germline CDR1 is SGHTA and CDR2 FQGNSA. Trimming left V 5 bases short and J 6 bases short, with 11 bases between. This CDR3 has 14 residues. CDR3 sequence (DNA): TGTGCCAGCAGCCGACGGGTAGAGGCCAACGTCCTGACTTTC. Protein: CASSRRVEANVLTF.

The sample holds a few counts of this clone. This chain connects TRBV5-1 to TRBJ2-2; 7 bases agree with TRBD1. V was clipped by 3 bases and J by 2 bases; unmatched bases: 4. Per germline, CDR1 SGHRS and CDR2 YFSETQ. This CDR3 comprises 15 residues. Written as DNA, the CDR3 is TGCGCCAGCAGCTGGACAGGTCTAAACACCGGGGAGCTGTTTTTT. It yields the protein CASSWTGLNTGELFF.

This clone was seen more than once but under ten times. The chain uses TRBV4-1 and TRBJ2-3; 9 bases are a match to TRBD2. The V gene end was trimmed by 4 bases and the J gene end by 6 bases; junction bases not matched to a gene: 5. Germline loops: CDR1 MGHRA, CDR2 YSYEKL. The CDR3 spans 14 residues. The CDR3 bases are TGCGCCAGCAGCCTAGCGGGGGAGGGCGATACGCAGTATTTT. Encoded protein: CASSLAGEGDTQYF.

This chain joins TRBV25-1 and TRBJ2-7, with 8 positions matching TRBD1. This CDR3 comprises 15 residues. Germline CDR1 is MGHDK and CDR2 is SYGVNS. Unmatched junction bases numbered 8, after V lost 1 base and J lost 6 bases. CDR3 sequence: CASSESGQGAGEQYF. The CDR3 DNA is TGTGCCAGCAGTGAATCTGGCCAGGGGGCTGGCGAGCAGTACTTC.

This rearrangement joins TRBV5-1 to TRBJ2-5; 7 bases are a match to TRBD1. Germline lookup yields CDR1 SGHRS and CDR2 YFSETQ. CDR3 length: 15 amino acids. The V and J ends lost 0 bases and 1 base, in that order; junction bases with no gene match: 3. CDR3: CASSLVNRGQETQYF. The CDR3 DNA reads as TGCGCCAGCAGCTTGGTCAACAGGGGCCAAGAGACCCAGTACTTC.

This chain connects TRBV7-9 to TRBJ2-5; 9 bases fit TRBD1. The CDR3 runs to 15 residues. V trimming: 5 bases; J trimming: 5 bases; junction bases outside the gene matches: 9. Germline CDR1 and CDR2: SEHNR and FQNEAQ (reference sequence). The CDR3 sequence: CASSRGTGPWETQYF. In nucleotides, the CDR3 is TGTGCCAGCAGCCGGGGGACAGGGCCGTGGGAGACCCAGTACTTC.

The gene calls are TRBV4-1 and TRBJ1-1, with D hard to call. The V gene lost 5 bases and the J gene lost 3 bases, with 13 bases spanning the gap. Germline-derived CDR1 and CDR2 are MGHRA and YSYEKL. This CDR3 has 14 residues. The CDR3 spells CASSYPPPDTEAFF. CDR3 DNA: TGCGCCAGCAGCTACCCACCCCCGGACACTGAAGCTTTCTTT.

Only a few counts were recorded for this clone. This rearrangement joins TRBV4-1 to TRBJ2-5, with 9 bases that match TRBD2. Trimming took 1 base from V and 7 from J; bases not matched to a gene: 7. The CDR3 is 15 residues long. Germline V gives CDR1 MGHRA, CDR2 YSYEKL. CDR3 DNA: TGCGCCAGCAGCCAAGTGGATGCGGGACTAGCGACCCAGTACTTC. Its translation: CASSQVDAGLATQYF.